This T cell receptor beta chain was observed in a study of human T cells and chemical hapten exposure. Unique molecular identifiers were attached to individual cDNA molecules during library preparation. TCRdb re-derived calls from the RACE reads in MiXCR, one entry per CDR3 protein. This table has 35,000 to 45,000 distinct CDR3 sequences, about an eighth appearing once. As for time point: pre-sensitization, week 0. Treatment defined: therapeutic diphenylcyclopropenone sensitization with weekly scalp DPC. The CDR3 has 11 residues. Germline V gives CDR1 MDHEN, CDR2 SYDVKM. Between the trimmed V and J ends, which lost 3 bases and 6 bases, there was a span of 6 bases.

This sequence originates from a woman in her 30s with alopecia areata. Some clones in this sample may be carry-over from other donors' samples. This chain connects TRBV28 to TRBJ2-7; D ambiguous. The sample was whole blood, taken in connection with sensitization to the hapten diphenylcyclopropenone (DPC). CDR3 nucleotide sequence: TGTGCCAGCAGTTTCCGGGCCGAGCAGTACTTC. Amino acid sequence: CASSFRAEQYF.